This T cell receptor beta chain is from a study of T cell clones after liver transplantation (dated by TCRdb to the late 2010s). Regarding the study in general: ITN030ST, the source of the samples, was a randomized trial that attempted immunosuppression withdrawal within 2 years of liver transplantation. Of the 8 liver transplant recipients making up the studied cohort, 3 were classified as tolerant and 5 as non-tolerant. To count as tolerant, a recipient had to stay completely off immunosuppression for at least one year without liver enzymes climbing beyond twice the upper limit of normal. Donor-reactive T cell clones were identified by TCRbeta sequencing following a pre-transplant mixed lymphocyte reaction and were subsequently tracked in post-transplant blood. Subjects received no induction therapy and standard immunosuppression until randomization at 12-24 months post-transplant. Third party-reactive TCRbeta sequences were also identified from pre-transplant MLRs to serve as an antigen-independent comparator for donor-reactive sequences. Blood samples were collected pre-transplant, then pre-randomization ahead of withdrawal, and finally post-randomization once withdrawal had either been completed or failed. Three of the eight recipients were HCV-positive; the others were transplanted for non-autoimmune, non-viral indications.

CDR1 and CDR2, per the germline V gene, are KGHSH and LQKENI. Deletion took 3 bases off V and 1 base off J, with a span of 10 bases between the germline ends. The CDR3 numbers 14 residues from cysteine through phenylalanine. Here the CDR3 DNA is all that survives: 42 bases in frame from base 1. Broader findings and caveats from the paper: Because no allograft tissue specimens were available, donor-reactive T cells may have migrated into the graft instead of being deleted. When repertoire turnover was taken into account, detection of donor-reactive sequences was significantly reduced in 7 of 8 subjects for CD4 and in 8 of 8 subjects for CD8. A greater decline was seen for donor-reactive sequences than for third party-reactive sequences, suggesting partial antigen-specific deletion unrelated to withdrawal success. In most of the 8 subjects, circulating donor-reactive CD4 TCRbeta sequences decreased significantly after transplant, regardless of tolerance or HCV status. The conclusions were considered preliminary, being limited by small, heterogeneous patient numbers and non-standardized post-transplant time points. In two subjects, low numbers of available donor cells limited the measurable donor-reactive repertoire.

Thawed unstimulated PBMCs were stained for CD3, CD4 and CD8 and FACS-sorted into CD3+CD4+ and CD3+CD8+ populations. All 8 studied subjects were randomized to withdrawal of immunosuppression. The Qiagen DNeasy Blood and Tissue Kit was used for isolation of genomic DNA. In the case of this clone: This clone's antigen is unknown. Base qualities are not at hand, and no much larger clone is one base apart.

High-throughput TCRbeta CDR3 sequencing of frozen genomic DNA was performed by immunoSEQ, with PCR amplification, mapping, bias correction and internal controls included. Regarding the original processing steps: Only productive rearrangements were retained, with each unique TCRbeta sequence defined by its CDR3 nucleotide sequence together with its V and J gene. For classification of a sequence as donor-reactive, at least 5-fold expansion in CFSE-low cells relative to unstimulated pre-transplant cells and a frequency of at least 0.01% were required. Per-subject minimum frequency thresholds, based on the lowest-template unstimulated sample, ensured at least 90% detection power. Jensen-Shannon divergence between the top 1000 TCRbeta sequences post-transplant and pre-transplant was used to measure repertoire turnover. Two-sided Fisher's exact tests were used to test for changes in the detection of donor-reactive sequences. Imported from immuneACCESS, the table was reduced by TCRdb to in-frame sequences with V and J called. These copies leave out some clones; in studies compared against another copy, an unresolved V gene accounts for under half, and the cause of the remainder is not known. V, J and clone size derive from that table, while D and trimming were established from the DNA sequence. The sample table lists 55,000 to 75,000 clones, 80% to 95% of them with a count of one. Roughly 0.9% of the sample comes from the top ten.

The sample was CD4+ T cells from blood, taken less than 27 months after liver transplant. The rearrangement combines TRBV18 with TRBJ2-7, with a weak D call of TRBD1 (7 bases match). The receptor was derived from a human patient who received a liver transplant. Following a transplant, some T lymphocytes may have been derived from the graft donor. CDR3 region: CASSPAGGSYEQYF. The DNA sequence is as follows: TGTGCCAGCTCACCCGCAGGGGGGTCCTACGAGCAGTACTTC.